A single sample is the source of the 12 T cell receptor beta chains below, sequenced in a study of blood T cell repertoires in COVID-19. Using immunoSEQ multiplex PCR, the repertoire was profiled, and TCRdb retains in-frame clones only, with some absent. The sample has around 190,000 clones; under 90% are singletons. Sequenced sample: peripheral blood. The source of these receptors is a human donor in a cohort sampled during active COVID-19.

The gene calls are TRBV2 and TRBJ1-5; the D is unclear. V dropped 4 bases and J dropped 0 bases, with 10 bases sitting between them. This CDR3 is 15 amino acids long. Germline values: CDR1 SNHLY, CDR2 FYNNEI. The CDR3 protein is CASSVNSYSNQPQHF. CDR3 in DNA: TGTGCCAGCAGTGTTAACAGTTATAGCAATCAGCCCCAGCATTTT.

The chain is built from TRBV3-1 (or the pseudogene TRBV3-2) and TRBJ2-7; possible D gene TRBD2, 6 bases. CDR3 length: 16 amino acids. V shed 4 bases and J shed 1 base, with 17 bases lying between them. CDR1 is LGHDT, CDR2 YNNKEL, per germline (reference sequence). CDR3 loop: CASSLRGGWGSYEQYF. The CDR3 bases are TGTGCCAGCAGCCTTCGGGGAGGCTGGGGGTCCTACGAGCAGTACTTC.

This chain links TRBV14 with TRBJ2-7; 10 bases map to TRBD1. In germline, CDR1 is SGHDN, CDR2 FVKESK. V lost 4 bases and J lost 3; bases outside the gene matches: 12. This CDR3 has 17 amino acids. The CDR3 DNA reads as TGTGCCAGCAGCCCCCTCGGGGACAGGGGCTCCCGCTACGAGCAGTACTTC. Residues: CASSPLGDRGSRYEQYF.

A note on this clone: Other DNA sequences in this specimen translate into the identical CDR3. The chain uses TRBV3-1 (or the pseudogene TRBV3-2) and TRBJ1-1; the D is unclear. Germline CDR1 reads LGHDT; CDR2 reads YNNKEL (reference sequence). Trimming shortened V by 0 bases and J by 1 base, and 6 bases separated the two germline ends. The CDR3 has 14 residues. The CDR3 region has the DNA TGTGCCAGCAGCCAAGATTCGCGGAACACTGAAGCTTTCTTT. Translating it yields CASSQDSRNTEAFF.

The chain employs TRBV11-3 and TRBJ2-3; 11 nucleotides match TRBD2. The ends lost 1 base at V and 1 base at J; junction bases unmatched: 1. CDR1 is SGHNT, CDR2 YENEEA, per germline. This CDR3 spans 16 amino acids. CDR3 region: CASSLGTSGRTDTQYF. CDR3 in DNA: TGTGCCAGCAGCTTAGGGACTAGCGGGCGCACAGATACGCAGTATTTT.

The genes are TRBV18 and TRBJ1-1; TRBD1 might be the D (5 bases). The CDR3 is 16 residues long. The germline V gene has CDR1 KGHSH and CDR2 LQKENI. Deletions cut 2 bases from V and 0 bases from J, with 13 bases between. The CDR3 region is CASSPGGASLNTEAFF. CDR3 bases: TGTGCCAGCTCACCAGGAGGGGCGTCCTTGAACACTGAAGCTTTCTTT.

The chain recombines TRBV6-6 with TRBJ1-6; a weak D match, TRBD1 (6 bases). CDR3 length equals 16 residues. Between the trimmed V and J ends, which lost 0 bases and 7 bases, there was a span of 13 bases. Germline V lookup: CDR1 MNHNY, CDR2 SVGAGI (reference sequence). The chain's CDR3 is CASSYSSGGRNSPLHF. The CDR3 nucleotides are TGTGCCAGCAGTTACTCTTCCGGGGGGCGAAATTCACCCCTCCACTTT.

The sample holds a few counts of this clone. The rearrangement joins TRBV5-1 to TRBJ1-4; D gene ambiguous. The V and J ends lost 4 bases and 3 bases respectively, with 10 bases between them. The CDR3 covers 14 residues. Germline-derived CDR1 and CDR2 are SGHRS and YFSETQ. CDR3 bases: TGCGCCAGCAGCGTAGACACCCCTAATGAAAAACTGTTTTTT. This translates into CASSVDTPNEKLFF.

CDR3 protein: CASMWGTEGYEQYF. Written as DNA, the CDR3 is TGTGCCAGCATGTGGGGGACAGAAGGGTACGAGCAGTACTTC. The rearrangement joins TRBV2 to TRBJ2-7, with TRBD1 identical over 7 bases. The CDR3 runs 14 residues. The V gene's germline CDR1 is SNHLY and CDR2 FYNNEI. V trimming: 7 bases; J trimming: 4 bases; junction bases outside the gene matches: 10.

This chain links TRBV5-1 with TRBJ2-3, with 9 bases lining up with TRBD2. CDR3 size: 14 residues. In germline, CDR1 is SGHRS, CDR2 YFSETQ. V lost 1 base, J lost 6 bases, and 3 bases stayed unmatched. The CDR3 nucleotides read TGCGCCAGCAGCTTGAGTAGCGGGGGCGATACGCAGTATTTT. Its translation is CASSLSSGGDTQYF.

This chain links TRBV19 with TRBJ1-1, with D possibly TRBD1 on 6 matching bases. This CDR3 comprises 13 residues. Trimming pared 6 bases from V and 6 bases from J, leaving 14 bases between. CDR1 and CDR2 from the germline V gene are LNHDA and SQIVND (reference sequence). CDR3 DNA: TGTGCCAGTAGCAAACAGGGTATCGCTGAAGCTTTCTTT. Protein product: CASSKQGIAEAFF. Variable domain in full (rest from reference TRBV19 and TRBJ1-1): DGGITQSPKYLFRKEGQNVTLSCEQNLNHDAMYWYRQDPGQGLRLIYYSQIVNDFQKGDIAEGYSVSREKKESFPLTVTSAQKNPTAFYLCASSKQGIAEAFFGQGTRLTVV.

This CDR3 reads CASSAKQGQPQHF. Written as DNA, the CDR3 is TGCGCCAGCAGCGCCAAACAGGGTCAGCCCCAGCATTTT. V usage is TRBV5-1 and J usage is TRBJ1-5, with D maybe TRBD1 (6 bases). The CDR3 has 13 residues. Germline loops: CDR1 SGHRS, CDR2 YFSETQ. V was trimmed by 4 bases and J by 6 bases, leaving 11 bases between them.